Each of the 22 T cell receptor beta chains below was sequenced from the same sample in a study of tumor-infiltrating lymphocytes in primary liver carcinoma. TCR beta cDNA was made from 500 ng total RNA with a constant-region primer. A slightly modified ARM-PCR protocol with three nested multiplex PCR rounds produced these TCR beta libraries. TRBV1-TRBV30 forward primers paired with a C-beta reverse primer drove the first two PCR rounds, roughly 10 cycles each. One entry per CDR3 protein results from TCRdb running MiXCR on the multiplex PCR reads. The table shows about 350,000 distinct CDR3 sequences, with about 61% occurring only once. Both blood RNA, taken from unsorted whole blood, and germline DNA were extracted. The sample taken for sequencing was peripheral blood. The receptor source for this set is a man aged 40-50 years with primary liver carcinoma and hepatitis B virus infection.

As concerns this clonotype: The junction does not match germline at one end; this may be a read error. This sequence joins TRBV11-2 and TRBJ2-2, with a tentative D call TRBD2 (6 bases). The CDR3 sequence is 17 residues long. Germline CDR1 and CDR2: SGHAT and FQNNGV. The CDR3 DNA reads as TGTGCCGGCAGCTCAGCATTAGGAGGGGCGAACACCGTGGAGCTGTTTTTT. It specifies CAGSSALGGANTVELFF.

This clonotype was seen a few times. DNA for the CDR3: TGTGCCAGCAGTCTGACAAGGGATTCCTACGAGCAGTACTTC. The encoded protein is CASSLTRDSYEQYF. V gene TRBV28 combines with J gene TRBJ2-7; no firm D call. Germline CDR1 reads MDHEN; CDR2 reads SYDVKM. The CDR3 is 14 amino acids. V was clipped by 5 bases and J by 1 base, with 12 bases between them.

This clonotype has only a few counts. J is TRBJ2-7 and V is TRBV4-1, with TRBD1 matching over 8 bases. The junction had 3 bases not matched to a gene; V was cut back by 0 bases and J by 2 bases. Germline loops: CDR1 MGHRA, CDR2 YSYEKL. CDR3 length equals 15 residues. The DNA for the CDR3 is TGCGCCAGCAGCCAAGAGGACAGGGCGGCCTACGAGCAGTACTTC. It is translated as CASSQEDRAAYEQYF.

The chain employs TRBV14 and TRBJ1-6, with D possibly matching TRBD1 (6 bases). This CDR3 comprises 14 residues. Trimming stripped 4 bases from V and 8 bases from J, with 12 bases between. The germline CDR1 and CDR2 sequences are SGHDN and FVKESK. The CDR3 is CASSRQGNYSPLHF. CDR3 DNA: TGTGCCAGCAGCCGTCAGGGGAATTATTCACCCCTCCACTTT.

This clonotype was counted ten times or more. This rearrangement joins TRBV12-3 or TRBV12-4 to TRBJ2-5; D is ambiguous. The CDR3 loop spans 12 amino acids. V lost 6 bases and J 5 bases, leaving 10 bases between the germline ends. This CDR3 is CASSPNSETQYF. The CDR3 DNA reads TGTGCCAGCAGCCCGAATTCGGAGACCCAGTACTTC.

In this sample, this clonotype turned up a few times. The CDR3 coding sequence is TGTGCCAGCAGTCCGCAGGGGGCCCAAAACACCATATATTTT. Translated: CASSPQGAQNTIYF. The rearrangement links TRBV6-5 to TRBJ1-3; 8 nucleotides match TRBD1. This CDR3 has 14 residues. Losses at the gene ends were 5 bases for V and 6 bases for J; bases not matched to a gene: 6. Germline V CDR1 and CDR2: MNHEY, SVGAGI.

As for this clonotype: One junction end disagrees with the germline gene, perhaps due to a read error. The chain employs TRBV6-2 or TRBV6-3 and TRBJ2-6; D is undetermined. This CDR3 region has 15 residues. Looked up from germline, CDR1 is MNHEY and CDR2 is SVGEGT. The DNA of the CDR3 is TGTACCAGCAGTTACTCTATCTCTGGGGCCAACGTCCTGACTTTC. This translates into CTSSYSISGANVLTF.

Written as DNA, the CDR3 is TGCGCCAGCAGCTGGACAGGTGGGGAGACCCAGTACTTC. The encoded protein is CASSWTGGETQYF. The chain is built from TRBV4-1 and TRBJ2-5, with 7 bases fitting TRBD1. Germline V gene data show CDR1 as MGHRA and CDR2 as YSYEKL. The junction had 5 bases not matched to a gene; V was cut back by 5 bases and J by 5 bases. CDR3 length equals 13 residues.

In DNA form, the CDR3 reads TGTGCCAGCAGTCTGGGATTCGTTAATGAGCAGTTCTTC. Translation: CASSLGFVNEQFF. The rearrangement links TRBV12-3 or TRBV12-4 to TRBJ2-1; the D is unclear. The V end was cut by 5 bases, the J end by 7 bases, with 12 bases between. The CDR3 length is 13 residues.

This clonotype was detected a few times. J is TRBJ2-7 and V is TRBV5-4; D not certain. The length of the CDR3 is 14 residues. Per germline, CDR1 SGHNT and CDR2 YYREEE (reference sequence). Trimming took 4 bases from V and 6 from J, leaving 17 bases between them. This CDR3 is CASSANRVSSEQYF. CDR3 nucleotide sequence: TGTGCCAGCAGCGCCAATCGGGTCAGTTCCGAGCAGTACTTC.

Turning to this clonotype: One end of the junction is discordant with germline, which a read error may explain. This chain uses TRBV10-3 with TRBJ2-3, with D perhaps TRBD1 (5 bases). This CDR3 spans 9 amino acids. Germline values: CDR1 ENHRY, CDR2 SYGVKD. CDR3 bases: TGTGTACAGACAGATACTCAGTATTTT. Its protein product is CVQTDTQYF.

The CDR3 DNA sequence: TGTGCCAGCAGTTTAGCAGGACATACCTATGGCTACACCTTC. Translated: CASSLAGHTYGYTF. V and J are TRBV12-3 or TRBV12-4 and TRBJ1-2; perhaps TRBD1 as D (5 bases). V lost 0 bases, J lost 4 bases, and 9 bases lay in between. There are 14 residues in the CDR3.

V gene TRBV6-1 combines with J gene TRBJ2-7, with 7 positions matching TRBD2. CDR3 length equals 14 residues. CDR1 is MNHNS, CDR2 SASEGT, per germline. The CDR3 region is CASSVISSGDEQYF. The CDR3 DNA reads as TGTGCTAGCTCGGTCATTTCTAGCGGCGACGAGCAGTACTTC.

About this clonotype itself: A read error may produce the germline difference seen at one junction end. This rearrangement joins TRBV11-2 to TRBJ2-5, with TRBD2 matching 8 bases. The CDR3 loop spans 15 amino acids. Germline V CDR1 and CDR2: SGHAT, FQNNGV. The CDR3 is CAGSSTSGGGETQYF. The CDR3 nucleotides are TGTGCCGGGAGCTCTACTAGCGGAGGTGGTGAGACGCAGTACTTC.

This clonotype was seen just once. At one end the junction does not follow the germline gene, possibly because of a read error. CDR3 region: CVSSLGAVGTRELFF. DNA for the CDR3: TGTGTCAGCAGCTTAGGGGCAGTGGGCACCAGGGAGCTGTTTTTT. The chain combines TRBV11-2 with TRBJ2-2; a weak D match, TRBD1 (5 bases). The CDR3 length is 15 residues. Germline V CDR1 and CDR2: SGHAT, FQNNGV.

To note about this clonotype: It is likely a read error, because the conserved phenylalanine at the end of the CDR3 is missing. The limits of the CDR3 on the DNA are not certain, so only TCRdb's listed CDR3 is given. The chain has TRBV4-1 and TRBJ1-2. With termini counted, the CDR3 has 14 amino acids. Germline V lookup: CDR1 MGHRA, CDR2 YSYEKL. The CDR3 spells CASSQEARSYGYNL.

V gene TRBV5-5 combines with J gene TRBJ2-1; TRBD2 agrees at 9 bases. The CDR3 spans 15 residues. Germline-derived CDR1 and CDR2 are SGHKS and YYEKEE (reference sequence). Trimming removed 1 base from V and 5 bases from J; junction bases left unmatched: 4. The CDR3 sequence: CASSLCGRGNNEQFF. CDR3 DNA sequence: TGTGCCAGCAGCTTGTGCGGGAGGGGGAACAATGAGCAGTTCTTC.

Remarks on this clonotype: A read error may explain this, as a much larger clone is one base away. V is TRBV12-3 or TRBV12-4 and J is TRBJ2-1; no clear D gene. The CDR3 contains 15 residues. Trimming left V 4 bases short and J 2 bases short, with 12 bases between. The CDR3 DNA sequence: TGTGCCAGCAGTTCGGTGGGTGGCCCCTACAATGAGCAGTTCTTC. This gives the protein CASSSVGGPYNEQFF.

The table lists this clonotype with many counts. The genes are TRBV5-5 and TRBJ2-1; D is unclear. The V gene lost 10 bases and the J gene lost 5 bases, with 7 bases spanning the gap. Germline CDR1 is SGHKS and CDR2 is YYEKEE (reference sequence). The length of the CDR3 is 10 residues. Here the CDR3 DNA reads TGTGCCCCCCCTAACAATGAGCAGTTCTTC. Protein product: CAPPNNEQFF.

The chain uses TRBV5-4 and TRBJ2-5; 10 nucleotides align to TRBD2. The CDR3 runs to 15 residues. Looked up from germline, CDR1 is SGHNT and CDR2 is YYREEE (reference sequence). J gave up 4 bases and V 6 bases, and 9 bases lay outside the gene matches. CDR3 region: CASNSIAGGGETQYF. The CDR3 bases are TGTGCCAGCAACTCGATAGCGGGAGGTGGAGAGACCCAGTACTTC. The full variable domain, its missing parts supplied by reference TRBV5-4 and TRBJ2-5, is ETGVTQSPTHLIKTRGQQVTLRCSSQSGHNTVSWYQQALGQGPQFIFQYYREEENGRGNFPPRFSGLQFPNYSSELNVNALELDDSALYLCASNSIAGGGETQYFGPGTRLLVL.

This clonotype was found many times. V usage is TRBV4-3 and J usage is TRBJ2-3; 7 nucleotides line up with TRBD2. This CDR3 is 15 amino acids long. Germline trimming cut 1 base from V and 1 base from J; bases unmatched to any gene: 2. CDR1 and CDR2 (germline): LGHNA, YSLEER. The CDR3, as DNA: TGCGCCAGCAGCCAAGTAGCGGGCGGCACAGATACGCAGTATTTT. It is translated as CASSQVAGGTDTQYF.

About this clonotype itself: Relative to the germline gene, one junction end is altered; a read error may explain this. The rearrangement joins TRBV11-2 to TRBJ2-1; the D is unclear. The CDR3 spans 15 residues. Per germline, CDR1 SGHAT and CDR2 FQNNGV. For the CDR3, the DNA is TGTGCCAGCAGCTTAGATGCTGGTCTTTTGCGAGAGCAATTCTTC. This gives the protein CASSLDAGLLREQFF.